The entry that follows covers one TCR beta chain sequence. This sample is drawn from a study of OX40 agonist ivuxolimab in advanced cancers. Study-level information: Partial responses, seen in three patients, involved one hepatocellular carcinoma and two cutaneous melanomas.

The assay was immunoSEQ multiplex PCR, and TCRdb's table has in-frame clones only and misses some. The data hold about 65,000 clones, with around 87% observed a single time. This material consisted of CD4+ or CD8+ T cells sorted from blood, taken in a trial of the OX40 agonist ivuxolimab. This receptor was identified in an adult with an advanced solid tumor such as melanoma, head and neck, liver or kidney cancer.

CDR3 sequence (DNA): TGCGCCAGCAGCAGAGACAGGGTGAACACTGAAGCTTTCTTT. This translates into CASSRDRVNTEAFF. The chain links TRBV5-1 to TRBJ1-1; 7 bases fit TRBD1. There are 14 residues in the CDR3. Germline assignment: CDR1 SGHRS and CDR2 YFSETQ. V dropped 4 bases and J dropped 0; count of bases not matched to a gene: 3.